These T cell receptor beta chains were read from a single sample in a study of human T cells and chemical hapten exposure. One entry per CDR3 protein results from TCRdb running MiXCR on the RACE reads. The repertoire includes about 380,000 distinct CDR3 sequences, 4% to 6% of them detected once, and just over 2.5% sits in the top ten. The starting material was whole blood, obtained in connection with sensitization to the hapten diphenylcyclopropenone (DPC). These receptors all come from a woman in her fifties or sixties with alopecia areata. Some clones in this sample may be carry-over from other donors' samples. CDR3s include the opening cysteine and the closing phenylalanine or tryptophan. The D gene is left open where the match is weak. Some rows have no size entry. The others give once, few or many, or a class for an expanded clone.

j_gene	abundance	v_gene	d_gene	CDR3nt	CDR3aa
TRBJ1-1	few	TRBV6-5	TRBD1	TGTGCCAGCAGTTTCTTGACAGGGGCCTACACTGAAGCTTTCTTT	CASSFLTGAYTEAFF
TRBJ2-1	many	TRBV6-6	TRBD1	TGTGCCAGCAGTCACCGGGACAGGGCTAGGAATGAGCAGTTCTTC	CASSHRDRARNEQFF
TRBJ1-4	many	TRBV7-8	TRBD1	TGTGCCAGCAGCTTAGGGGGACAGGGGAATGAAAAACTGTTTTTT	CASSLGGQGNEKLFF
TRBJ2-7	.	TRBV5-4	.	TGTGCCAGCAGCTTGGAACGTCCGGGGGACGGAGCTCGAAAGCAGTACTTC	CASSLERPGDGARKQYF
TRBJ2-5	few	TRBV5-1	.	TGCGCCAGCAGCTTGGTGACCGGTCCAGAGACCCAGTACTTC	CASSLVTGPETQYF
TRBJ2-3	many	TRBV7-2	.	TGTGCCAGCAGCTTATTCGGCACCCCCGATACGCAGTATTTT	CASSLFGTPDTQYF
TRBJ2-7	.	TRBV28	TRBD1	TGTGCCAGCAGCTACAAACTCGGGACAGGGTCCTACGAGCAGTACTTC	CASSYKLGTGSYEQYF
TRBJ2-5	many	TRBV7-2	TRBD2	TGTGCCAGCAGCCTCGGACTAGCGCAACAAGAGACCCAGTACTTC	CASSLGLAQQETQYF
TRBJ2-7	.	TRBV5-1	.	TGCGCCAGCAGCTTGAGTGGCAACGCCTGGGAGCAGTACTTC	CASSLSGNAWEQYF
TRBJ2-3	many	TRBV10-2	.	TGCGCCACCCGGGACTTCACAGATACGCAGTATTTT	CATRDFTDTQYF
TRBJ2-7	many	TRBV4-1	.	TGCGCCAGCAGCCAAGAGGTACGGTCCTCCCACGAGCAGTACTTC	CASSQEVRSSHEQYF
TRBJ2-3	.	TRBV20-1	TRBD2	TGCAGTGCTAGTCTGACTAGCGGCACAGATACGCAGTATTTT	CSASLTSGTDTQYF
TRBJ2-2	.	TRBV4-3	.	TGCGCCAGCAGCCAAGATCAGGGGACTACCGGGGAGCTGTTTTTT	CASSQDQGTTGELFF
TRBJ1-5	.	TRBV28	.	TGTGCCAGCAGTTTGACCCTAGGGATTCAGCCCCAGCATTTT	CASSLTLGIQPQHF
TRBJ2-3	many	TRBV4-1	TRBD2	TGCGCCAGCAGCCAACAGGCGGGGGTGGTAGATACGCAGTATTTT	CASSQQAGVVDTQYF
TRBJ1-1	.	TRBV2	.	TGTGCCAGCAGTGAATTGGGGATCGACAACACTGAAGCTTTCTTT	CASSELGIDNTEAFF
TRBJ2-2	many	TRBV6-6	.	TGTGCCAGCAGTTACTCAGGGGCGGGCACCGGGGAGCTGTTTTTT	CASSYSGAGTGELFF
TRBJ2-7	.	TRBV20-1	TRBD2	TGCAGTGCTAGAGACGGACTAGCGTCCTACGAGCAGTACTTC	CSARDGLASYEQYF
TRBJ2-1	few	TRBV5-1	TRBD2	TGCGCCAGCAGCTTGGTCTTTCGGGCTAGCGGGAGAGATGAGCAGTTCTTC	CASSLVFRASGRDEQFF
TRBJ1-6	.	TRBV5-6	TRBD1	TGTGCCAGCAGCTTGGTGGGACAGGGGGCGAATTCACCCCTCCACTTT	CASSLVGQGANSPLHF
TRBJ1-2	few	TRBV12-3/TRBV12-4	.	TGTGCCAGCAGTTTGGGGCGGCTATCTGGCTACACCTTC	CASSLGRLSGYTF
TRBJ2-7	.	TRBV27	TRBD2	TGTGCCAGCAGTTTAAGACTAGCGGGAGCAGGCGAGCAGTACTTC	CASSLRLAGAGEQYF
TRBJ2-7	many	TRBV6-5	TRBD1	TGTGCCAGCAGTTCCACAGGGGGGATTCCCTACGAGCAGTACTTC	CASSSTGGIPYEQYF
TRBJ1-1	many	TRBV12-3/TRBV12-4	TRBD1	TGTGCCAGCACCGCAGGGGGCCCTGAAGCTTTCTTT	CASTAGGPEAFF
TRBJ1-2	.	TRBV12-3/TRBV12-4	.	TGTGCCAGCACCCGGGCCTCTTCTAACTATGGCTACACCTTC	CASTRASSNYGYTF
TRBJ2-3	many	TRBV10-3	TRBD2	TGTGCCATCAGTCGAGCGGGGGAAACAGATACGCAGTATTTT	CAISRAGETDTQYF
TRBJ2-7	many	TRBV20-1	.	TGCAGTGCTAGGGAATCCCATGGGGGCGAGCAGTACTTC	CSARESHGGEQYF
TRBJ1-1	many	TRBV14	.	TGTGCCAGCAGCCAAGAACCCAGGGGCGCTGAAGCTTTCTTT	CASSQEPRGAEAFF
TRBJ2-1	many	TRBV27	TRBD1	TGTGCCAGCAGCCCGAGGACAGGGGTAGTCCCGGGAGAGCAGTTCTTC	CASSPRTGVVPGEQFF
TRBJ2-7	few	TRBV28	.	TGTGCCAGCAGCGAGACACTATACGAGCAGTACTTC	CASSETLYEQYF
TRBJ2-4	many	TRBV28	.	TGTGCCAGCAGTTCTGCAGTGGCTTCTGAGTACTTC	CASSSAVASEYF
TRBJ2-4	.	TRBV6-2/TRBV6-3	.	TGTGCCAGCAGTACTCTGGACATATATGAGGCCAAAAACATTCAGTACTTC	CASSTLDIYEAKNIQYF
TRBJ1-2	.	TRBV20-1	.	TGCAGTGCTAGAGAACCCCGACAGTTGTGGGGCTACACCTTC	CSAREPRQLWGYTF
TRBJ2-3	.	TRBV6-1	TRBD2	TGTGCCAGCAGTGAAGATGCTAGCGGGGGTAGAGATACGCAGTATTTT	CASSEDASGGRDTQYF
TRBJ2-1	.	TRBV28	TRBD2	TGTGCCAGCAGCCTTAGACTAGCAAACAATGAGCAGTTCTTC	CASSLRLANNEQFF
TRBJ1-5	.	TRBV7-8	TRBD1	TGTGCCAGCAGCCCGCGGACAGGGACCGGGGGAAATCAGCCCCAGCATTTT	CASSPRTGTGGNQPQHF
TRBJ2-7	many	TRBV28	.	TGTGCCAGCAGGCCTAACCCGGGGCGACGGGAGCAGTACTTC	CASRPNPGRREQYF
TRBJ1-2	.	TRBV6-6	.	TGTGCCAGCAGTTACCGACTGAGTGCTCCCTATGGCTACACCTTC	CASSYRLSAPYGYTF
TRBJ1-3	few	TRBV4-3	.	TGCGCCAGCAGCCAAGACTCGATTTTCTCTGGAAACACCATATATTTT	CASSQDSIFSGNTIYF
TRBJ2-3	many	TRBV5-1	.	TGCGCCAGCAGCTTGGAATACACAGATACGCAGTATTTT	CASSLEYTDTQYF
TRBJ2-1	few	TRBV7-2	.	TGTGCCAGCAGCTTAGCTCTAGCGCCTTACAATGAGCAGTTCTTC	CASSLALAPYNEQFF
TRBJ1-1	many	TRBV20-1	.	TGCAGTGCTAGAGTCCCGGGAGGCGACACTGAAGCTTTCTTT	CSARVPGGDTEAFF
TRBJ2-5	.	TRBV2	.	TGTGCCAGTTGCAGGGAGACCCAGTACTTC	CASCRETQYF
TRBJ2-5	.	TRBV12-3/TRBV12-4	TRBD1	TGTGCCAGCAGTGGCCGGGACAGAATGTTAGAGACCCAGTACTTC	CASSGRDRMLETQYF
TRBJ2-3	.	TRBV20-1	TRBD2	TGCAGTGCTGAGGGGGAAGGGCGGGAGGAGTATTTT	CSAEGEGREEYF
TRBJ2-3	few	TRBV3-1	.	TGTGCCAGCAGCCAAATTCTAGGCCCTAGCACAGATACGCAGTATTTT	CASSQILGPSTDTQYF
TRBJ2-3	few	TRBV27	.	TGTGCCAGCAGTTACGGGGTTAGTACAGATACGCAGTATTTT	CASSYGVSTDTQYF
TRBJ2-4	once	TRBV28	TRBD1	TGTGCCAGCAGTGGCCAGGGACAGGGGATGAACATTCAGTACTTC	CASSGQGQGMNIQYF
TRBJ2-3	few	TRBV2	.	TGTGCCAGCACACGGGAGCTCTTCACGACGAGGGCAGATACGCAGTATTTT	CASTRELFTTRADTQYF
TRBJ2-3	few	TRBV2	.	TGTGCCAGCAGTGGAACCTCGAGGTCAGATACGCAGTATTTT	CASSGTSRSDTQYF
TRBJ1-1	few	TRBV25-1	.	TGTGCCAGCAGTGATGACAGGAACACTGAAGCTTTCTTT	CASSDDRNTEAFF